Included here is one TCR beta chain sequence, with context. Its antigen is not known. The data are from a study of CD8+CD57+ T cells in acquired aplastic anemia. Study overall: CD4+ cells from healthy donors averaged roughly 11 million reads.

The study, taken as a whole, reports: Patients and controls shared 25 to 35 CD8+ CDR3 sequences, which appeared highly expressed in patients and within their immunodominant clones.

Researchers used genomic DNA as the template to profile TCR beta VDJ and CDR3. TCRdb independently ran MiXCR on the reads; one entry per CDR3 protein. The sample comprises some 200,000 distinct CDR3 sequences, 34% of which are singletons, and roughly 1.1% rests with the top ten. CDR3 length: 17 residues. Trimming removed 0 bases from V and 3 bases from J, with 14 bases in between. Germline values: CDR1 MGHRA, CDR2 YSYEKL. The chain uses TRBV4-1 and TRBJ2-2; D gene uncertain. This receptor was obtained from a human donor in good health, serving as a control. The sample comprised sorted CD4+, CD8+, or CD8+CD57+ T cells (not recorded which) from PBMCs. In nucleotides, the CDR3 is TGCGCCAGCAGCCAAGAAGTGCCGGTTATGTACACCGGGGAGCTGTTTTTT. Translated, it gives CASSQEVPVMYTGELFF.